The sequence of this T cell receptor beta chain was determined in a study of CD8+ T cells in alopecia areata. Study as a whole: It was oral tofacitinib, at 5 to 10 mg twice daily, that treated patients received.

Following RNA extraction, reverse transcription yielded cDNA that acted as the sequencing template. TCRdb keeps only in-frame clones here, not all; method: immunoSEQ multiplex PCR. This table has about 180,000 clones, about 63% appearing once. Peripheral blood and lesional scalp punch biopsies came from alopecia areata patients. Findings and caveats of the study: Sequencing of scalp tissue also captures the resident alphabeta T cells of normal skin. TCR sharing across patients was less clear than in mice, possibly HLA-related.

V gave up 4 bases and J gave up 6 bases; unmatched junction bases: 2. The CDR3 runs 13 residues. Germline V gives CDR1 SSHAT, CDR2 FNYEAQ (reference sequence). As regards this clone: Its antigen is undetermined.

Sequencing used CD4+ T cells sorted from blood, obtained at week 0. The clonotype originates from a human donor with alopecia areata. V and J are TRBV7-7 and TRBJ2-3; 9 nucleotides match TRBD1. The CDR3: CASSSQGADTQYF. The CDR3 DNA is TGTGCCAGCAGCTCACAGGGGGCCGATACGCAGTATTTT.